These 17 T cell receptor beta chains were sequenced from one sample in a study of T cell responses to AZD1222 COVID-19 vaccine. TCRdb's copy holds only in-frame clones and misses some; the assay was immunoSEQ multiplex PCR. The sample lists about 170,000 clones, 87% occurring once. This material consisted of peripheral blood, taken on day 0 of AZD1222 vaccination. The receptors derive from an adult in good health.

This clone was counted a single time. The J gene is TRBJ2-7, the V gene TRBV5-5; the match to TRBD2 covers 11 bases. V shed 4 bases, J shed 3 bases, and the junction held 6 bases outside the gene matches. CDR1 and CDR2 (germline): SGHKS, YYEKEE (reference sequence). The CDR3 has 15 amino acids. The CDR3 bases are TGTGCCAGCAGCACGGGACTAGCGGTAAACTACGAGCAGTACTTC. It translates to CASSTGLAVNYEQYF.

For the CDR3, the DNA is TGCAGCGTCCGAGGGTCAGGGGTCGAGCAGTACTTC. The encoded protein is CSVRGSGVEQYF. The genes are TRBV29-1 and TRBJ2-7, with D perhaps TRBD1 (6 bases). Germline assignment: CDR1 SQVTM and CDR2 ANQGSEA. V shed 6 bases and J shed 6 bases, with 15 bases lying between them. The CDR3 has 12 residues.

V usage is TRBV6-1 and J usage is TRBJ1-3; 7 nucleotides align to TRBD1. Germline trimming cut 2 bases from V and 4 bases from J; bases unmatched to any gene: 8. Germline CDR1 MNHNS, CDR2 SASEGT. This CDR3 region has 16 residues. The CDR3 spells CASSENQGVRGNTIYF. For the CDR3, the DNA is TGTGCCAGCAGTGAAAATCAGGGGGTGCGGGGAAACACCATATATTTT.

The chain combines TRBV15 with TRBJ2-5; D remains unclear. The V end lost 1 base, the J end lost 1 base, and 16 bases lay between the germline ends. CDR3 length equals 17 residues. Germline values: CDR1 LNHNV, CDR2 YYDKDF (reference sequence). CDR3 DNA sequence: TGTGCCACCAGCAGAGGAGGAGAAATCCGGCGCCAAGAGACCCAGTACTTC. Encoded protein: CATSRGGEIRRQETQYF.

This chain's CDR3 is CASSQNYGYTF. For the CDR3, the DNA is TGCGCCAGCAGCCAGAACTATGGCTACACCTTC. The chain employs TRBV4-1 and TRBJ1-2; D is unresolved. CDR3 size: 11 residues. CDR1 is MGHRA, CDR2 YSYEKL, per germline. V gave up 3 bases and J gave up 2 bases, with 1 base separating them.

The rearrangement links TRBV19 to TRBJ1-3; D is perhaps TRBD1 (5 bases). V lost 2 bases and J 0 bases, leaving 8 bases between the germline ends. The CDR3 has 15 amino acids. Germline V gene sequence: CDR1 LNHDA, CDR2 SQIVND (reference sequence). CDR3 DNA: TGTGCCAGTAGTATATCGGGGCGCTCTGGAAACACCATATATTTT. Its protein is CASSISGRSGNTIYF.

The sample holds a few counts of this clone. The chain joins TRBV3-1 (or the pseudogene TRBV3-2) to TRBJ1-1; no definite D call. The CDR3 has 13 amino acids. Germline assignment: CDR1 LGHDT and CDR2 YNNKEL (reference sequence). The germline V and J ends were trimmed by 1 base and 11 bases, with 14 bases remaining between them. DNA for the CDR3: TGTGCCAGCAGCCAAGCACAGATCGCCTGGGCTTTCTTT. It codes for CASSQAQIAWAFF.

V usage is TRBV12-5 and J usage is TRBJ2-5; TRBD2 matches at 12 bases. The CDR3 has 16 residues. The V gene end was trimmed by 5 bases and the J gene end by 3 bases; junction bases not matched to a gene: 7. Germline V CDR1 and CDR2: LGHNT, FRNRAP. Written as DNA, the CDR3 is TGTGCTAGTGGTCCGCGTCTAGCGGGAGGGGAAGAGACCCAGTACTTC. Translated: CASGPRLAGGEETQYF.

The J gene is TRBJ1-2, the V gene TRBV19; no firm D call. The CDR3 is made up of 16 amino acids. The germline V gene has CDR1 LNHDA and CDR2 SQIVND (reference sequence). Trimming pared 5 bases from V and 8 bases from J, leaving 24 bases between. This CDR3 reads CASSSPPDGIGKGYTF. Written as DNA, the CDR3 is TGTGCCAGTAGTTCCCCCCCCGACGGGATAGGGAAAGGCTACACCTTC.

This clone was observed a single time. The chain uses TRBV29-1 and TRBJ2-7; D is possibly TRBD2 (5 bases). The V end lost 3 bases, the J end lost 0 bases, and 9 bases lay between the germline ends. This CDR3 has 13 amino acids. CDR1 and CDR2 (germline): SQVTM, ANQGSEA. Here the CDR3 reads CSVDAGGSYEQYF. The CDR3 DNA sequence: TGCAGCGTTGATGCGGGTGGCTCCTACGAGCAGTACTTC.

This clone was observed a handful of times. The chain uses TRBV6-4 and TRBJ1-4; D ambiguous. Trimming cost V 5 bases and J 3 bases, with 7 bases left between them. Germline V gene lookup returns CDR1 MRHNA and CDR2 SNTAGT. CDR3 size: 13 residues. The CDR3, as DNA: TGTGCCAGCAGTCCCTCACCTAATGAAAAACTGTTTTTT. Translating it yields CASSPSPNEKLFF.

V is TRBV5-1 and J is TRBJ2-1, with a weak D call TRBD1 (5 bases). The CDR3 has 14 amino acids. V gave up 4 bases and J gave up 6 bases, with 14 bases separating them. The germline CDR1 and CDR2 sequences are SGHRS and YFSETQ. The CDR3 loop reads CASSRQGWSNEQFF. The CDR3 nucleotides read TGCGCCAGCAGCCGCCAGGGATGGTCCAATGAGCAGTTCTTC.

The chain uses TRBV7-8 and TRBJ2-7; no reliable D call. This CDR3 is built from 12 residues. V dropped 5 bases and J dropped 6 bases, with 11 bases sitting between them. Germline assignment: CDR1 SGHVS and CDR2 FQNEAQ. Written as DNA, the CDR3 is TGTGCCAGCAGCCCAAGTTTCTCCGAGCAGTACTTC. It encodes CASSPSFSEQYF.

This clone has only a few counts. The V gene is TRBV7-2, the J gene TRBJ2-4, with 8 bases matching TRBD1. The CDR3 consists of 15 residues. V was pared by 5 bases and J by 1 base, with 4 bases of the junction left unmatched. Germline assignment: CDR1 SGHTA and CDR2 FQGNSA. The CDR3 spells CASSKRQGAKNIQYF. The CDR3 nucleotides are TGTGCCAGCAGCAAAAGACAGGGGGCCAAAAACATTCAGTACTTC. Supplemented by reference TRBV7-2 and TRBJ2-4, the full variable domain reads GAGVSQSPSNKVTEKGKDVELRCDPISGHTALYWYRQSLGQGLEFLIYFQGNSAPDKSGLPSDRFSAERTGGSVSTLTIQRTQQEDSAVYLCASSKRQGAKNIQYFGAGTRLSVL.

The V call is TRBV5-5, the J call TRBJ2-7, with 10 positions matching TRBD2. J gave up 2 bases and V 3 bases, and 2 bases lay outside the gene matches. This CDR3 has 14 amino acids. Germline CDR1 SGHKS, CDR2 YYEKEE (reference sequence). The chain's CDR3 is CASSWTSGAYEQYF. CDR3 coding DNA: TGTGCCAGCAGCTGGACTAGCGGAGCCTACGAGCAGTACTTC.

This chain links TRBV27 with TRBJ1-2, with D unresolved. Germline V lookup: CDR1 MNHEY, CDR2 SMNVEV (reference sequence). CDR3 length: 13 residues. Trimming removed 5 bases from V and 7 bases from J, with 14 bases in between. The CDR3 loop is CASSPTGPTGYTF. The CDR3, as DNA: TGTGCCAGCAGTCCGACCGGGCCTACTGGCTACACCTTC.

The DNA for the CDR3 is TGTGCCAGCAGCTTCCTAGCGGCTGAGCAGTTCTTC. Protein sequence: CASSFLAAEQFF. The chain joins TRBV7-9 to TRBJ2-1, with 7 bases lining up with TRBD2. Unmatched junction bases numbered 2, after V lost 3 bases and J lost 9 bases. This CDR3 has 12 residues. Germline V gene lookup returns CDR1 SEHNR and CDR2 FQNEAQ (reference sequence).